The source of this T cell receptor (beta chain) is a study of OX40 agonist ivuxolimab in advanced cancers. At the level of the study: An agonistic anti-OX40 (CD134) antibody, ivuxolimab, was used to treat the patients. While on treatment, patients had intravenous ivuxolimab at 0.01 to 10 mg/kg every 2 weeks.

In this sample, this clone turned up once. Assay: immunoSEQ multiplex PCR; the TCRdb copy retains only in-frame clones and omits some. The sample holds 100,000 or so clones, 90% to 95% seen once. In germline, CDR1 is SGHNT, CDR2 YYREEE (reference sequence). V was pared by 3 bases and J by 6 bases, with 5 bases of the junction left unmatched. This CDR3 has 14 amino acids. This specimen was CD4+ or CD8+ T cells sorted from blood, taken in a trial of the OX40 agonist ivuxolimab. The TCR sequence derives from an adult with an advanced solid tumor such as melanoma, head and neck, liver or kidney cancer. This chain uses TRBV5-4 with TRBJ2-7; 11 nucleotides align to TRBD2. CDR3: CASSSLAGVPEQYF. In DNA, the CDR3 is TGTGCCAGCAGCTCACTAGCGGGAGTACCCGAGCAGTACTTC.